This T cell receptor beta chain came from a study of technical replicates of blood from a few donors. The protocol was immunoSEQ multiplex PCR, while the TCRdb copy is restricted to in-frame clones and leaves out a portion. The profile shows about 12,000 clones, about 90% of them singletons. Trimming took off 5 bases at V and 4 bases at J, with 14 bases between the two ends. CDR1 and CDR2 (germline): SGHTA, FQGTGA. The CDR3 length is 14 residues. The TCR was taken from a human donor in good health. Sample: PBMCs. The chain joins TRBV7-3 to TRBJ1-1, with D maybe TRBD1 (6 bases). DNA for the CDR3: TGTGCCAGCAGCGAACAGGGTTGGGGCACTGAAGCTTTCTTT. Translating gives CASSEQGWGTEAFF.